This T cell receptor (beta chain) was found in a study of CD4 and CD8 cells across lung adenocarcinoma regions. Germline CDR1 is MNHEY and CDR2 is SMNVEV (reference sequence). V lost 5 bases to trimming and J lost 4 bases; unmatched junction nucleotides: 6. The CDR3 is 15 residues long. This clonotype has more than one count but fewer than ten. TCRdb ran MiXCR on the PCR reads and lists one entry per CDR3 protein. The sample carries 7,500 to 10,000 distinct CDR3 sequences, roughly 46% recorded once. The chain has TRBV27 and TRBJ2-1; 9 bases agree with TRBD2. The sequence was collected from a male donor with lung adenocarcinoma. The CD4 and CD8 labels of this study may be unreliable. The sequenced material came from CD4+ T cells from the margin of a lung tumor. CDR3 DNA: TGTGCCAGCAGTCTCGTGGCGGGAGGGTACAATGAGCAGTTCTTC. This encodes CASSLVAGGYNEQFF.